The 30 T cell receptor beta chains in this list originate from one sample, sequenced in a study of blood T cell repertoires in COVID-19 (dated by TCRdb to 2018 to 2020). The receptor library was made with the immunoSEQ multiplex PCR assay. TCRdb's version of the immuneACCESS table is confined to in-frame rearrangements and falls short of the full clone set. An unresolved V gene accounts for under half of the shortfall where checked; the remainder is of unknown origin. The sample table shows around 64,000 clones, and around 87% are seen once. Around 9.9% of the sample goes to the ten largest clones. What was sequenced was peripheral blood. All receptors derive from a woman younger than 30 with acute or convalescent COVID-19.

The chain uses TRBV7-9 and TRBJ1-1; D is ambiguous. CDR3 length: 13 residues. Trimming left V 2 bases short and J 6 bases short, with 10 bases between. Germline V CDR1 and CDR2: SEHNR, FQNEAQ (reference sequence). The CDR3 loop reads CASSLPVNAEAFF. Here the CDR3 DNA reads TGTGCCAGCAGCTTACCAGTTAACGCTGAAGCTTTCTTT.

This clone was detected once. The chain combines TRBV9 with TRBJ2-7; 10 bases line up with TRBD1. CDR3 length: 16 residues. Germline CDR1 reads SGDLS; CDR2 reads YYNGEE. J gave up 4 bases and V 2 bases, and 9 bases lay outside the gene matches. This CDR3 reads CASSVQPTGGFYEQYF. The CDR3 DNA follows: TGTGCCAGCAGCGTCCAACCGACAGGGGGCTTTTACGAGCAGTACTTC.

The CDR3 nucleotides read TGTGCCAGCAGTTACTCTCGGGACAGGACTTATTCACCCCTCCACTTT. It translates to CASSYSRDRTYSPLHF. The chain couples TRBV6-5 to TRBJ1-6; 8 positions match TRBD1. This CDR3 spans 16 amino acids. Germline V gives CDR1 MNHEY, CDR2 SVGAGI. V lost 0 bases and J lost 8; bases outside the gene matches: 6.

The rearrangement uses TRBV14 and TRBJ1-1, with no clear D. Germline CDR1 reads SGHDN; CDR2 reads FVKESK. Trimming stripped 2 bases from V and 1 base from J, with 14 bases between. The CDR3 has 16 amino acids. This CDR3 reads CASSQFQSGRNTEAFF. CDR3 sequence (DNA): TGTGCCAGCAGCCAATTTCAATCGGGGAGGAACACTGAAGCTTTCTTT.

This clone was detected only a few times. The chain combines TRBV7-2 with TRBJ1-1, with 10 positions matching TRBD1. V shed 1 base, J shed 1 base, and the junction held 6 bases outside the gene matches. The CDR3 totals 17 residues. From germline, CDR1 is SGHTA and CDR2 FQGNSA. The CDR3 here is CASSLESRTGGNTEAFF. The CDR3 bases are TGTGCCAGCAGCTTAGAGTCCAGGACAGGGGGGAACACTGAAGCTTTCTTT.

The DNA for the CDR3 is TGTGCCAGCAGTGAAACAGGCGGGGCTTCAGCGGGGCAGTACTTC. This codes for CASSETGGASAGQYF. The chain couples TRBV2 to TRBJ2-7; TRBD2 is a possible D gene (6 bases). Germline assignment: CDR1 SNHLY and CDR2 FYNNEI. CDR3 length: 15 residues. V was cut by 2 bases and J by 9 bases, with 20 bases left in between.

This clone was seen a single time. The chain links TRBV5-1 to TRBJ2-2; the D is unclear. V dropped 2 bases and J dropped 6 bases, with 8 bases sitting between them. Germline CDR1 reads SGHRS; CDR2 reads YFSETQ. The CDR3 length is 13 residues. In nucleotides, the CDR3 is TGCGCCAGCAGCTTAGAGAGCGCCGGGGAGCTGTTTTTT. Its translation: CASSLESAGELFF. Full variable domain (rest looked up from reference TRBV5-1 and TRBJ2-2): KAGVTQTPRYLIKTRGQQVTLSCSPISGHRSVSWYQQTPGQGLQFLFEYFSETQRNKGNFPGRFSGRQFSNSRSEMNVSTLELGDSALYLCASSLESAGELFFGEGSRLTVL.

This clone was detected only once. The chain combines TRBV19 with TRBJ1-4; unclear D gene. There are 12 residues in the CDR3. Germline CDR1 and CDR2: LNHDA and SQIVND (reference sequence). V lost 3 bases to trimming and J lost 14 bases, with 13 bases between them. CDR3 coding DNA: TGTGCCAGTAGTATTGCAACGAAGCCCCTGTTTTTT. Translation gives CASSIATKPLFF.

V is TRBV6-5 and J is TRBJ2-7; possibly TRBD1 for D (6 bases). This CDR3 contains 13 residues. Germline CDR1 and CDR2: MNHEY and SVGAGI. V lost 10 bases to trimming and J lost 0 bases, with 13 bases between them. The CDR3 DNA sequence: TGTGCCACCCTGGACAGAGACTCCTACGAGCAGTACTTC. Translated: CATLDRDSYEQYF.

This chain joins TRBV7-2 and TRBJ2-3; 10 nucleotides agree with TRBD2. The CDR3 runs to 15 residues. The junction had 5 bases not matched to a gene; V was cut back by 2 bases and J by 6 bases. Germline CDR1 and CDR2: SGHTA and FQGNSA. The CDR3 DNA reads as TGTGCCAGCAGCTTAAGGGCTAGCGGGAGTGATACGCAGTATTTT. This codes for CASSLRASGSDTQYF.

The V gene is TRBV27, the J gene TRBJ1-6; 7 nucleotides align to TRBD1. V lost 0 bases, J lost 4 bases, and 6 bases stayed unmatched. Germline CDR1 reads MNHEY; CDR2 reads SMNVEV (reference sequence). There are 17 residues in the CDR3. The CDR3 here is CASSLSKGALYNSPLHF. CDR3 sequence (DNA): TGTGCCAGCAGTTTATCGAAGGGGGCGCTTTATAATTCACCCCTCCACTTT.

The chain links TRBV7-9 to TRBJ2-3; 7 positions match TRBD2. This CDR3 has 14 residues. Trimming removed 2 bases from V and 4 bases from J; junction bases left unmatched: 3. Germline V gives CDR1 SEHNR, CDR2 FQNEAQ (reference sequence). DNA of the CDR3: TGTGCCAGCAGCTTAACGGGAGGTGCAGATACGCAGTATTTT. It is translated as CASSLTGGADTQYF.

The J gene is TRBJ1-5, the V gene TRBV7-2; 7 nucleotides line up with TRBD1. Per the germline V gene, CDR1 is SGHTA and CDR2 is FQGNSA. J was trimmed by 6 bases and V by 1 base; bases with no gene match: 6. CDR3 length equals 15 residues. CDR3 region: CASSLVGTEGQPQHF. The CDR3 nucleotides are TGTGCCAGCAGCTTAGTAGGGACAGAGGGTCAGCCCCAGCATTTT. The entire variable domain, with the rest obtained from reference TRBV7-2 and TRBJ1-5, is as follows: GAGVSQSPSNKVTEKGKDVELRCDPISGHTALYWYRQSLGQGLEFLIYFQGNSAPDKSGLPSDRFSAERTGGSVSTLTIQRTQQEDSAVYLCASSLVGTEGQPQHFGDGTRLSIL.

This clone was picked up a small number of times. This rearrangement joins TRBV4-3 to TRBJ2-1, with TRBD2 matching 8 bases. Per germline, CDR1 LGHNA and CDR2 YSLEER. The length of the CDR3 is 15 residues. Losses at the gene ends were 3 bases for V and 4 bases for J; bases not matched to a gene: 5. CDR3 protein: CASSQVGGGYNEQFF. The CDR3 bases are TGCGCCAGCAGCCAGGTCGGGGGGGGATACAATGAGCAGTTCTTC.

The V call is TRBV3-1 (or the pseudogene TRBV3-2), the J call TRBJ1-2; 8 positions match TRBD1. V shed 4 bases, J shed 2 bases, and the junction held 15 bases outside the gene matches. Germline-derived CDR1 and CDR2 are LGHDT and YNNKEL (reference sequence). This CDR3 comprises 18 residues. The CDR3 DNA is TGTGCCAGCAGCCCCTGGTCTTCCCTCGGACAGGGCAACTATGGCTACACCTTC. Translation: CASSPWSSLGQGNYGYTF.

This chain uses TRBV7-9 with TRBJ2-1; maybe TRBD2 (6 bases). The germline V gene has CDR1 SEHNR and CDR2 FQNEAQ (reference sequence). The V end was cut by 5 bases, the J end by 8 bases, with 22 bases between. CDR3 length: 16 amino acids. CDR3 sequence reads: CASSPGGVGRRDEQFF. The CDR3 DNA sequence: TGTGCCAGCAGCCCCGGAGGGGTAGGACGACGCGATGAGCAGTTCTTC.

The genes are TRBV7-9 and TRBJ1-5, with D uncertain. CDR3 length: 12 residues. The ends were cut back, 1 base at V and 11 bases at J, with 9 bases in the middle. CDR1 SEHNR and CDR2 FQNEAQ come from the germline V gene (reference sequence). The CDR3 DNA follows: TGTGCCAGCAGCTTAGATGGGAGGACCCAGCATTTT. Protein product: CASSLDGRTQHF.

This clone has just a few counts. The rearrangement joins TRBV7-9 to TRBJ2-7; 9 nucleotides align to TRBD1. Unmatched junction bases numbered 16, after V lost 5 bases and J lost 2 bases. CDR1 and CDR2 (germline): SEHNR, FQNEAQ (reference sequence). This CDR3 is built from 18 residues. Here the CDR3 reads CASSHPTKGQGSTYEQYF. The CDR3 DNA is TGTGCCAGCAGCCATCCAACCAAGGGACAGGGCTCAACCTACGAGCAGTACTTC.

The chain couples TRBV5-1 to TRBJ2-5, with 14 bases aligning to TRBD2. After removal of 2 bases from V and 2 bases from J, the junction contained 5 bases not matched to a gene. Germline CDR1 is SGHRS and CDR2 is YFSETQ. The CDR3 extends over 17 amino acids. CDR3: CASSLPGLAGVQETQYF. CDR3 sequence (DNA): TGCGCCAGCAGCTTACCGGGACTAGCGGGAGTGCAAGAGACCCAGTACTTC.

This chain links TRBV10-2 with TRBJ2-3; 10 bases fit TRBD1. This CDR3 has 15 residues. V lost 4 bases, J lost 0 bases, and 1 base stayed unmatched. Germline V CDR1 and CDR2: WSHSY, SAAADI. The CDR3 is CASSGGQGSTDTQYF. The CDR3, as DNA: TGCGCCAGCAGTGGGGGACAGGGGAGCACAGATACGCAGTATTTT.

This chain joins TRBV12-3 or TRBV12-4 and TRBJ1-1; TRBD1 matches at 7 bases. V lost 6 bases to trimming and J lost 1 base; unmatched junction nucleotides: 2. This CDR3 comprises 13 residues. The CDR3 loop is CASSWTGNTEAFF. The CDR3 bases are TGTGCCAGCAGCTGGACAGGGAACACTGAAGCTTTCTTT.

The gene calls are TRBV24-1 and TRBJ2-5, with 7 bases fitting TRBD1. Germline V gene data show CDR1 as KGHDR and CDR2 as SFDVKD. This CDR3 comprises 16 residues. With V trimmed by 7 bases and J by 2 bases, 12 bases remained unmatched. The CDR3 reads CATSTLRQGSQETQYF. CDR3 bases: TGTGCCACCAGCACACTAAGACAGGGTTCTCAAGAGACCCAGTACTTC.

The CDR3 spells CSAPGRTEAFF. CDR3 DNA sequence: TGCAGTGCTCCAGGCCGCACTGAAGCTTTCTTT. The chain has TRBV20-1 and TRBJ1-1; no firm D call. The germline V gene has CDR1 DFQATT and CDR2 SNEGSKA (reference sequence). The CDR3 is made up of 11 amino acids. The V gene lost 5 bases and the J gene lost 4 bases, with 8 bases spanning the gap.

J is TRBJ2-6 and V is TRBV5-4; 8 nucleotides align to TRBD1. Germline assignment: CDR1 SGHNT and CDR2 YYREEE (reference sequence). V dropped 4 bases and J dropped 0; count of bases not matched to a gene: 9. The CDR3 covers 18 residues. CDR3 protein: CASSGSGGIFSGANVLTF. Here the CDR3 DNA reads TGTGCCAGCAGCGGGTCAGGGGGCATTTTCTCTGGGGCCAACGTCCTGACTTTC. Using reference TRBV5-4 and TRBJ2-6 for the parts outside the CDR3, the full variable domain is ETGVTQSPTHLIKTRGQQVTLRCSSQSGHNTVSWYQQALGQGPQFIFQYYREEENGRGNFPPRFSGLQFPNYSSELNVNALELDDSALYLCASSGSGGIFSGANVLTFGAGSRLTVL.

This clone was detected once. This rearrangement joins TRBV12-3 or TRBV12-4 to TRBJ2-1; D ambiguous. V lost 3 bases, J lost 9 bases, and 9 bases lay in between. The CDR3 sequence is 12 residues long. This CDR3 is CASSFWSTEQFF. In nucleotides, the CDR3 is TGTGCCAGCAGTTTCTGGAGTACTGAGCAGTTCTTC.

The rearrangement joins TRBV7-2 to TRBJ2-7; 7 nucleotides line up with TRBD1. The germline V gene encodes CDR1 SGHTA and CDR2 FQGNSA. The CDR3 runs 15 residues. V lost 0 bases, J lost 3 bases, and 5 bases stayed unmatched. The CDR3 sequence is CASSLAYRGDYEQYF. In nucleotides, the CDR3 is TGTGCCAGCAGCTTAGCGTACAGGGGAGACTACGAGCAGTACTTC. Full variable domain (remainder filled in from reference TRBV7-2 and TRBJ2-7): GAGVSQSPSNKVTEKGKDVELRCDPISGHTALYWYRQSLGQGLEFLIYFQGNSAPDKSGLPSDRFSAERTGGSVSTLTIQRTQQEDSAVYLCASSLAYRGDYEQYFGPGTRLTVT.

V and J are TRBV5-1 and TRBJ2-3; 8 bases match TRBD2. CDR1 is SGHRS and CDR2 is YFSETQ in the germline V gene. The CDR3 covers 18 residues. J was trimmed by 0 bases and V by 1 base; bases with no gene match: 10. CDR3 loop: CASSLFAGGTPSTDTQYF. In nucleotides, the CDR3 is TGCGCCAGCAGCTTGTTTGCGGGGGGAACACCTAGCACAGATACGCAGTATTTT. Using reference TRBV5-1 and TRBJ2-3 for the parts outside the CDR3, the full variable domain is KAGVTQTPRYLIKTRGQQVTLSCSPISGHRSVSWYQQTPGQGLQFLFEYFSETQRNKGNFPGRFSGRQFSNSRSEMNVSTLELGDSALYLCASSLFAGGTPSTDTQYFGPGTRLTVL.

The chain links TRBV6-6 to TRBJ1-5; 7 nucleotides line up with TRBD1. Germline CDR1 MNHNY, CDR2 SVGAGI (reference sequence). J lost 6 bases, V lost 5 bases, and 10 bases had no gene match. The CDR3 runs 15 residues. CDR3 coding DNA: TGTGCCAGCAGTCGCGGAACAGGGGATGTTCAGCCCCAGCATTTT. Residues: CASSRGTGDVQPQHF.

The chain uses TRBV4-3 and TRBJ1-4; D unclear. The V and J ends lost 4 bases and 0 bases respectively, with 9 bases between them. Germline CDR1 and CDR2: LGHNA and YSLEER. The CDR3 has 15 residues. CDR3 DNA sequence: TGCGCCAGCAGCCGTAGAGTTGCAACTAATGAAAAACTGTTTTTT. This codes for CASSRRVATNEKLFF.

This sequence joins TRBV10-3 and TRBJ1-3; possibly TRBD1 for D (5 bases). Germline CDR1 is ENHRY and CDR2 is SYGVKD. V shed 3 bases and J shed 8 bases, with 14 bases lying between them. This CDR3 spans 14 amino acids. This CDR3 reads CAISDPPREDTIYF. Written as DNA, the CDR3 is TGTGCCATCAGTGATCCTCCCAGGGAGGACACCATATATTTT.